A selection of T cell receptor beta chains follows, all from one sample in a study of cytomegalovirus exposure and HLA in healthy donors. Sequenced by immunoSEQ multiplex PCR; TCRdb stores in-frame clones only, minus some. The sample contains under 200,000 clones, roughly four fifths of which appear only once. Sequences were obtained from PBMCs. The receptors shown here come from a woman in her thirties in good health and CMV-seropositive. Both conserved end residues are part of each CDR3. Each record gives: D gene, J gene, V gene, clone size, CDR3 DNA, CDR3 protein. A D gene is named only where the DNA matches it firmly. Where a row states a size, it is once, few, many or the class of an expanded clone; other rows omit it.

NA TRBJ1-3 TRBV6-5 NA TGTGCCAGCAGTTACTCAGGGGGCTCTGGAAACACCATATATTTT CASSYSGGSGNTIYF
TRBD2 TRBJ2-7 TRBV14 few TGTGCCAGCAGTCAAATCATAGCGGGAGTGCAGTACTTC CASSQIIAGVQYF
NA TRBJ2-5 TRBV7-9 few TGTGCCACCGAGGAGACCCAGTACTTC CATEETQYF
TRBD2 TRBJ2-4 TRBV7-9 NA TGTGCCAGCAGCTTAGTGGGCGGGAGGACTTCTATGACCAAAAACATTCAGTACTTC CASSLVGGRTSMTKNIQYF
TRBD1 TRBJ1-5 TRBV5-4 NA TGTGCCAGCAGCTTGGATGGGACAGGGGGTAGAAATCAGCCCCAGCATTTT CASSLDGTGGRNQPQHF
NA TRBJ1-4 TRBV4-3 few TGCGCCAGCAGCCGAACGACAGCAACTAATGAAAAACTGTTTTTT CASSRTTATNEKLFF
NA TRBJ1-5 TRBV2 NA TGTGCCAGCAGCGACCCCGACTACCAGCCCCAGCATTTT CASSDPDYQPQHF
TRBD2 TRBJ2-5 TRBV5-1 NA TGCGCCAGCAGCTTGACTGGGACTAGCGGGGAAGAGACCCAGTACTTC CASSLTGTSGEETQYF
TRBD2 TRBJ2-7 TRBV9 NA TGTGCCAGCAGCGTTACTAGCGGGAACTACGAGCAGTACTTC CASSVTSGNYEQYF
NA TRBJ2-7 TRBV7-9 NA TGTGCCAGCAGCTTTATTTCGGACGAGCAGTACTTC CASSFISDEQYF
NA TRBJ1-1 TRBV30 NA TGTGCCTGGAGTGTCTGGGGGGGGCTGAGCACTGAAGCTTTCTTT CAWSVWGGLSTEAFF
NA TRBJ1-6 TRBV5-6 NA TGTGCCAGCAGCTCTAGGGGCCGGGATTCACCCCTCCACTTT CASSSRGRDSPLHF
NA TRBJ1-4 TRBV9 NA TGTGCCAGCAGCGTACTGGGAGGGTATAATGAAAAACTGTTTTTT CASSVLGGYNEKLFF
TRBD1 TRBJ1-5 TRBV6-6 NA TGTGCCAGCGCGGAGGGACAGAGTAGCAATCAGCCCCAGCATTTT CASAEGQSSNQPQHF
TRBD1 TRBJ1-2 TRBV14 NA TGTGCCAGCAGCCGGACAGGGAACTATGGCTACACCTTC CASSRTGNYGYTF
TRBD1 TRBJ2-7 TRBV5-6 NA TGTGCCAGCAGCTTGGCGGGGACAGGGCTCAACGAGCAGTACTTC CASSLAGTGLNEQYF
TRBD1 TRBJ1-2 TRBV28 NA TGTGCCAGCAGTTTTTTACAGGGGGCTGGTGGCTACACCTTC CASSFLQGAGGYTF
NA TRBJ1-6 TRBV28 NA TGTGCCAGCAGTTTAAGAGGGAAAGCGTCACCCCTCCACTTT CASSLRGKASPLHF